The present TCR beta chain was sequenced within a study of blood T cell repertoires in COVID-19. About the research overall: Sites across the United States, Italy and Spain contributed samples from acute and convalescent COVID-19. The cDNA or gDNA used as material had been derived from T cells, B-cell-depleted T cells, or PBMCs.

The CDR3 contains 14 residues. Unmatched junction bases numbered 5, after V lost 4 bases and J lost 2 bases. Looked up from germline, CDR1 is SGHVS and CDR2 is FQNEAQ. Per the study methods: Using reference gene primer amplification, nucleated cell counts were estimated. Data came from immunoSEQ multiplex PCR; TCRdb stores just in-frame clones and leaves some out. D and trimming come from the DNA, and the V and J calls and clone size come from that table. The sample contains 47,000 or so clones, around 81% of which appear only once. Enrolment of Seattle patients took place during active infection, and they were followed longitudinally.

This chain links TRBV7-8 with TRBJ2-7; TRBD1 aligns across 7 bases. This clonotype was sampled from a woman of 80 years or more with COVID-19, enrolled during active disease. The sequenced sample was peripheral blood. DNA of the CDR3: TGTGCCAGCAGCTGGACAGGAACGACCTACGAGCAGTACTTC. Residues: CASSWTGTTYEQYF.